This T cell receptor beta chain was identified during a study of cytomegalovirus exposure and HLA in healthy donors (dated by TCRdb to about 2017). Study-level background: An earlier analysis of about 530 of the donors reported approximately 280 Gb of sequence data and 95 million to 140 million unique TCR beta sequences obtained from 180 million or so T cells. An early release that covered approximately 600 HLA-typed donors contained approximately 300 gigabases of sequencing data and about 93 million unique TCR sequences. Of the roughly 400 genotyped donors, roughly 85% fell in the genetic ancestry cluster associated with self-reported Caucasian donors. The study aimed to test whether signatures of past pathogen exposure could be identified by cataloging public T cell receptors. The study profiled the T cell repertoires of 550 to 700 subjects by immunosequencing and related them to cytomegalovirus serostatus. In addition to the first cohort of roughly 670 subjects, a separate validation cohort of 120 different subjects was used. High-throughput TCR immunosequencing, statistical association of individual TCRs with disease status, and machine learning were combined to predict cytomegalovirus infection status. To study patterns of TCR occurrence, a later analysis re-analyzed previously published TCR beta repertoires from 550 to 800 donors and added high-resolution HLA genotyping. Rather than drawing on any new phenotypic data, the later analysis identified candidate immune exposures from TCR beta sequences and the way those sequences occurred across donors. An earlier analysis of some 500 of the donors applied high-throughput TCR beta sequencing to assess whether each TCR beta V gene segment acted as functional or pseudogenic. Donor age, sex, ethnicity and CMV serostatus were compiled alongside the repertoire data. A later genetic analysis took genome-wide SNP genotypes for about 65% of the roughly 670 donors and used that subset as a discovery cohort. Every repertoire in the discovery cohort had been generated on one and the same sequencing platform. Class I and class II HLA loci were covered by the typing at four-digit resolution. Typing coverage differed by locus: A, B, C, DRB1 and DQB1 were typed in roughly 629-630 donors, DQA1 in approximately 520, DPA1 in some 610, and DPB1 in approximately 450. Several DR-DQ haplotypes were handled as single units for association and clustering because linkage in the cohort was strong. Among some 400 genotyped donors of the cohort, an average of around 240,000 unique TCR beta nucleotide sequences were sequenced per donor, roughly 20% of them non-productive.

Overall results and qualifications from the work: The cohort was sequenced for TCR beta chains only, and without alpha or paired-chain data the features that could be detected were limited. The classifier was reported to diagnose cytomegalovirus status with high specificity and sensitivity in both the original and validation cohorts. A total of 150 or so TCR beta chains were listed by the study as associated with cytomegalovirus. In vitro tests confirmed that a few of the cytomegalovirus-associated TCR beta chains recognize cytomegalovirus antigens. At a false discovery rate of 0.05, a later analysis linked 15,000 to 20,000 TCR beta sequences to specific HLA alleles. When HLA alleles, especially DR and DQ, strongly co-occurred, attributing TCR associations to individual alleles was difficult. HLA typing was unavailable for some donors at each locus, so association tests used only the typed subset. A later genetic analysis associated a missense DCLRE1C variant with V-gene and J-gene trimming of TCR beta chains, and an independent cohort replicated the association. While some public TCRs were present in many individuals, most TCR sequences turned up only very rarely across donors. Seventeen rarely observed V segments, including chromosome 9 orphons, were excluded from the earlier analysis of a few hundred of the donors because counts were too low. For the cohort, immune exposure information was limited to CMV serostatus. A group of highly shared sequence variants was considered likely to be a technical artifact of the sequencing pipeline. Because the 87-base-pair reads could not distinguish some IMGT-functional V segments, including TRBV6-2 and TRBV6-3, those segments were excluded. In a later analysis, several top co-occurrence clusters were reported to appear linked to parvovirus B19, influenza, CMV and Epstein-Barr virus. A later analysis found that TCR association rates varied across HLA loci, with DRB1 alleles showing the most associated TCRs and HLA-C alleles the fewest. It was suggested by the authors that the approach could potentially be generalized to other disease states and immunological phenotypes. Linkage disequilibrium might explain the correlated functional status among segregating V segments, but an unknown experimental factor could not be excluded. In a later analysis, HLA-associated TCR beta chains were found to be more clonally expanded and to have lower generation probabilities than equally common non-associated chains. In a later genetic analysis, fewer N-insertions in productive TCRs were reported among donors in an Asian-associated ancestry cluster than the roughly 700-donor mean. Roughly uniform sequencing depth across donors was assumed in presence/absence analyses, although this assumption may not hold. A further reported finding was that TCR beta sequences accurately predicted the HLA-A and HLA-B alleles for most subjects in the first cohort. An earlier analysis of 587 of the donors showed that most TCR beta V segments appeared in productive rearrangements either about 87% or about 30% of the time, which broadly matched IMGT annotations. According to a later analysis, most CMV-associated TCR beta chains appeared to be HLA-restricted, and the HLA associations seemed to be driven largely by CMV exposure.

The germline V gene (reference sequence) supplies CDR1 SEHNR and CDR2 FQNEAQ. Trimming removed 4 bases from V and 5 bases from J, leaving 11 bases between the germline ends. The CDR3 starts with the cysteine, ends with the phenylalanine, and has 13 residues. Kept here is only the CDR3 DNA, which spans 39 bases and is read in frame from base 1. Libraries were constructed by the immunoSEQ multiplex PCR assay. A mixture of 60 forward primers for TCR Vbeta segments and 13 reverse primers for TCR Jbeta segments was used in the multiplex PCR. The CDR3 region of rearranged TCR beta genes was amplified from genomic DNA with a multiplex PCR assay. On the Illumina HiSeq System, the amplified TCR beta libraries were sequenced as 87-base-pair reads. For the original study's pipeline: In a later analysis, around 80 million unique TCR beta chains were counted across the roughly 670 repertoires, and around 10 million of these chains were shared by at least two donors. A nearest-neighbor algorithm error-corrected the raw reads and collapsed the reads into unique sequences, merging closely related sequences to remove PCR and sequencing errors. To assign V, D and J gene segments, CDR3 sequences were aligned to IMGT reference sequences. For a sequence to be retained, at least a six-nucleotide match to both a V gene segment and a J gene segment was required. Rearrangements were classified as productive when the CDR3 lacked stop codons and remained in frame with V and J, and all other rearrangements were classified as non-productive. CDR3 was defined according to IMGT convention as the region running from the second conserved V-encoded cysteine to the conserved J-encoded phenylalanine. In an earlier analysis of 550 to 650 of the donors, sequences lacking an unambiguous match to a single V gene segment were excluded. An earlier analysis of 587 of the donors classified V segments as functional when productive rearrangements were above 56.7% and as segregating when the standard deviation between donors was above 5%. A statistical classification framework was built for diagnosing cytomegalovirus status from the catalog of TCR beta chain sequences. V and J gene assignment, in a later analysis, came from comparing TCR nucleotide sequences with IMGT/GENE-DB human TR gene sequences. A later analysis assigned CDR3 sequences and most-parsimonious VDJ recombination scenarios with the TCRdist pipeline. In a later analysis, each TCR beta chain was defined by its CDR3 amino acid sequence together with its V-gene family, and reads lacking a unique V-gene family were excluded. In a later analysis, fewer than 600 highly shared, low-generation-probability nucleotide sequences were removed to address suspected cross-contamination and a sequencing artifact. A later analysis calculated a clonal expansion index for each public chain from normalized within-repertoire ranks of inferred template counts. In a later analysis, generation probabilities were computed with a VDJ recombination model fitted to out-of-frame rearrangements, and the resulting probabilities were checked against IGoR. Hypergeometric tests were used in a later analysis to score TCR-TCR, TCR-HLA and TCR-CMV co-occurrence, with a repertoire-size bias correction applied to the TCR pairs. To estimate false discovery rates, a later analysis permuted the HLA or CMV assignments 20 times. In a later analysis, co-occurring TCRs were grouped using DBSCAN, with TCRdist sequence similarity added in when clustering inside HLA-allele-positive subsets. Repertoires with fewer than 30,000 or more than 120,000 public chains, plus five repertoires with anomalous nucleotide sharing, were excluded from co-occurrence clustering. Entries here come from immuneACCESS through TCRdb and include only in-frame sequences with V and J called. Some clones fail to appear in such tables; in the studies checked, an unresolved V gene covers under half of the shortfall, and the cause of the remainder is unknown. D and trimming come from the DNA, and the V and J calls and clone size come from that table. For this sample there are about 120,000 clones; 70% to 90% appear just once. Around 20% of the sample rests with the top ten.

In the case of this clone: Its antigen is not yet known. No base quality values were provided; no much bigger clone lies one nucleotide off.

In total, 500 to 700 healthy bone marrow donors made up the cohort. All cohort members were sampled while nominally healthy, although unrecorded immune exposures were likely present. The donor tested CMV seropositive and was one of the 289 seropositive cohort members. Every donor gave a peripheral blood sample, and the peripheral blood mononuclear cells from that sample were used for TCR beta sequencing. Genomic DNA was extracted from the blood cell samples with the Qiagen DNeasy Blood Extraction Kit. This TCR came from a man aged 18 to 29 in good health and CMV-seropositive. The sequenced material came from PBMCs. The sequence is built from TRBV7-9 and TRBJ1-1; confidence is insufficient to name the D gene. The sequenced DNA: TGTGCCAGCAGCTCCCAGGAGGGTACTGAAGCTTTCTTT. Its protein reads: CASSSQEGTEAFF.